This entry concerns a single T cell receptor beta chain. Antigen: not known. The data were taken from a study of blood T cells in healthy people across ages. Overall study findings and caveats: Per million T cells, the diversity of TCR beta decreased roughly linearly as age advanced. Diversity figures derived from one million T cells were judged to underestimate the true value. Because sorting was not performed, PBMCs prevented conclusive naive versus antigen-experienced comparison.

Together with a sample-barcoded 5' primer, a J-beta primer mix was included in a second PCR lasting about 7 to 12 cycles. TCRdb itself ran the 5' RACE reads through MiXCR, one entry per CDR3 protein. Seen here are 1,800,000 or so distinct CDR3 sequences, 30% to 40% observed once, and the top ten hold under 30%. The CDR3 is made up of 14 amino acids. Germline V lookup: CDR1 SQVTM, CDR2 ANQGSEA. V gave up 3 bases and J gave up 6 bases, with 16 bases separating them. Sequenced: blood. The chain employs TRBV29-1 and TRBJ2-3; either TRBD1 or TRBD2 may supply D (5 bases each). The clonotype originates from a human donor in good health. The CDR3 is CSVERGNSADTQYF. The CDR3 nucleotides are TGCAGCGTTGAGAGGGGCAACTCGGCGGATACGCAGTATTTT.